These 17 T cell receptor beta chains were all obtained from the same sample, sequenced in a study of OX40 agonist ivuxolimab in advanced cancers. Clones were sequenced by immunoSEQ multiplex PCR, and TCRdb holds only the in-frame ones, with some missing. The sample has around 140,000 clones; over 75% are singletons. This material consisted of CD4+ or CD8+ T cells sorted from blood, taken in a trial of the OX40 agonist ivuxolimab. The receptor source for this set is an adult with an advanced solid tumor such as melanoma, head and neck, liver or kidney cancer.

The chain recombines TRBV5-1 with TRBJ1-1; D unresolved. Trimming cost V 0 bases and J 4 bases, with 10 bases left between them. The CDR3 contains 14 residues. Germline V gene lookup returns CDR1 SGHRS and CDR2 YFSETQ. The CDR3 DNA is TGCGCCAGCAGCTTGGCTTCGTCCGCCACTGAAGCTTTCTTT. This sequence encodes CASSLASSATEAFF. Based on the CDR3 plus reference TRBV5-1 and TRBJ1-1, the full variable domain is KAGVTQTPRYLIKTRGQQVTLSCSPISGHRSVSWYQQTPGQGLQFLFEYFSETQRNKGNFPGRFSGRQFSNSRSEMNVSTLELGDSALYLCASSLASSATEAFFGQGTRLTVV.

The chain has TRBV5-1 and TRBJ2-1; 7 positions agree with TRBD1. Trimming removed 0 bases from V and 4 bases from J; junction bases left unmatched: 7. The V gene's germline CDR1 is SGHRS and CDR2 YFSETQ. The CDR3 covers 16 residues. The CDR3: CASSLGYRQGYNEQFF. As DNA, the CDR3 is TGCGCCAGCAGCTTGGGGTATAGACAGGGTTACAATGAGCAGTTCTTC.

This clone is a singleton in its sample. The V and J genes are TRBV5-8 and TRBJ2-7, with 7 bases matching TRBD2. In germline, CDR1 is SGHTS, CDR2 YDEGEE. The CDR3 is 14 residues long. The V and J ends lost 6 bases and 3 bases, in that order; junction bases with no gene match: 9. CDR3 DNA sequence: TGTGCCAGCATGGGGGGGAGGACCGTCTACGAGCAGTACTTC. It codes for CASMGGRTVYEQYF.

V is TRBV28 and J is TRBJ1-2, with a tentative D call TRBD1 (5 bases). CDR3 length: 12 residues. Trimming left V 6 bases short and J 3 bases short, with 8 bases between. Germline V CDR1 and CDR2: MDHEN, SYDVKM. The DNA for the CDR3 is TGTGCCAGCAGCCCAGGGTACTATGGCTACACCTTC. Translation gives CASSPGYYGYTF.

V usage is TRBV4-1 and J usage is TRBJ2-3, with 10 nucleotides matching TRBD2. The germline gives CDR1 MGHRA, CDR2 YSYEKL. This CDR3 is 16 amino acids long. V gave up 4 bases and J gave up 1 base; unmatched junction bases: 5. The CDR3: CASSPPGTSGTDTQYF. The CDR3 coding sequence is TGCGCCAGCAGCCCGCCCGGGACTAGCGGCACAGATACGCAGTATTTT.

The V call is TRBV5-6, the J call TRBJ1-2; maybe TRBD1 (5 bases). Germline CDR1 is SGHDT and CDR2 is YYEEEE. Trimming took off 0 bases at V and 4 bases at J, with 16 bases between the two ends. This CDR3 is 16 amino acids long. As DNA, the CDR3 is TGTGCCAGCAGCTTGGAGCAGTTCGGGGCGGGCTATGGCTACACCTTC. This translates into CASSLEQFGAGYGYTF.

The chain links TRBV6-6 to TRBJ1-2, with D tentatively TRBD1 (6 bases). CDR3 size: 15 residues. Germline-derived CDR1 and CDR2 are MNHNY and SVGAGI (reference sequence). V lost 5 bases and J lost 0, with 13 bases in between. CDR3 sequence reads: CASSLRDTTNYGYTF. The CDR3 DNA reads as TGTGCCAGCAGTCTCCGGGACACCACTAACTATGGCTACACCTTC.

The sample holds one count of this clone. The CDR3 nucleotides are TGTGCCAGCAGTTTATATCAGGGAAACCTAGCCAAAAACATTCAGTACTTC. It yields the protein CASSLYQGNLAKNIQYF. V gene TRBV28 combines with J gene TRBJ2-4; D might be TRBD1 (5 bases). This CDR3 is 17 amino acids long. Germline CDR1 MDHEN, CDR2 SYDVKM. V lost 1 base and J lost 0, with 13 bases in between.

This clone appeared once. J is TRBJ2-7 and V is TRBV18, with D perhaps TRBD2 (6 bases). Germline CDR1 is KGHSH and CDR2 is LQKENI. The CDR3 consists of 15 residues. V was clipped by 6 bases and J by 0 bases, with 15 bases between them. The CDR3: CASSPTGDSSYEQYF. The DNA for the CDR3 is TGTGCCAGCTCCCCAACTGGGGACTCCTCCTACGAGCAGTACTTC. Full variable domain (missing parts from reference TRBV18 and TRBJ2-7): NAGVMQNPRHLVRRRGQEARLRCSPMKGHSHVYWYRQLPEEGLKFMVYLQKENIIDESGMPKERFSAEFPKEGPSILRIQQVVRGDSAAYFCASSPTGDSSYEQYFGPGTRLTVT.

The sample holds a few counts of this clone. The chain employs TRBV20-1 and TRBJ2-6, with D unresolved. The CDR3 consists of 11 residues. Germline V gene data show CDR1 as DFQATT and CDR2 as SNEGSKA (reference sequence). V dropped 4 bases and J dropped 3 bases, with 1 base sitting between them. The CDR3 here is CSANGANVLTF. Here the CDR3 DNA reads TGCAGTGCTAATGGGGCCAACGTCCTGACTTTC.

This clone was counted only a few times. The rearrangement joins TRBV15 to TRBJ1-3; D call uncertain. Germline V lookup: CDR1 LNHNV, CDR2 YYDKDF (reference sequence). Trimming took 0 bases from V and 4 from J, leaving 10 bases between them. The CDR3 has 15 residues. CDR3 residues: CATSREKVDGNTIYF. As DNA, the CDR3 is TGTGCCACCAGCAGAGAGAAGGTTGACGGAAACACCATATATTTT.

V and J are TRBV18 and TRBJ1-1; 8 bases are shared with TRBD1. The V segment lost 6 bases and the J segment 10 bases; nucleotides outside the gene matches: 4. In germline, CDR1 is KGHSH, CDR2 LQKENI. The CDR3 spans 11 residues. The CDR3 here is CASSPDRVAFF. CDR3 sequence (DNA): TGTGCCAGCTCGCCGGACAGGGTAGCTTTCTTT.

This clone was detected only once. The rearrangement uses TRBV6-5 and TRBJ2-1; TRBD2 might be the D (6 bases). Germline V CDR1 and CDR2: MNHEY, SVGAGI. Between the trimmed V and J ends, which lost 5 bases and 8 bases, there was a span of 13 bases. This CDR3 spans 13 amino acids. The CDR3: CASSPFPGDEQFF. The CDR3 DNA reads as TGTGCCAGCAGTCCCTTTCCGGGGGATGAGCAGTTCTTC.

The chain is built from TRBV28 and TRBJ2-2, with 12 bases identical to TRBD2. V lost 5 bases to trimming and J lost 6 bases; unmatched junction nucleotides: 10. Germline V gene lookup returns CDR1 MDHEN and CDR2 SYDVKM. This CDR3 spans 17 amino acids. The CDR3 nucleotides are TGTGCCAGCAGTCCTCCTAGCGGGAGGGCCGAGTCCGGGGAGCTGTTTTTT. Translation gives CASSPPSGRAESGELFF.

The rearrangement links TRBV5-8 to TRBJ2-1, with 8 bases identical to TRBD2. In germline, CDR1 is SGHTS, CDR2 YDEGEE. V shed 2 bases and J 1 base; nucleotides not matched to a gene: 5. This CDR3 region has 16 residues. CDR3 nucleotides: TGTGCCAGCAGCTTCCACAGCGGGAGATCCTACAATGAGCAGTTCTTC. Protein product: CASSFHSGRSYNEQFF.

V is TRBV4-1 and J is TRBJ1-1; TRBD1 matches 7 bases. This CDR3 has 14 residues. The J segment lost 2 bases and the V segment lost 3 bases, leaving 3 bases of the junction unmatched. CDR1 is MGHRA, CDR2 YSYEKL, per germline. CDR3 sequence reads: CASSHRQGNTEAFF. The CDR3 region has the DNA TGCGCCAGCAGCCACCGACAGGGTAACACTGAAGCTTTCTTT.

The DNA for the CDR3 is TGTGCCAGCTCCCGGGGGGGAAGCTATGGCTACACCTTC. This encodes CASSRGGSYGYTF. The chain uses TRBV7-8 and TRBJ1-2; the D gene is possibly TRBD1 (5 bases). Trimming cost V 8 bases and J 4 bases, with 14 bases left between them. This CDR3 is 13 amino acids long. Germline V CDR1 and CDR2: SGHVS, FQNEAQ.